A single sample is the source of the 26 T cell receptor beta chains below, sequenced in a study of T cells in Graves' hyperthyroidism and ophthalmopathy. TCR beta CDR3 regions were amplified from RNA. First-round RT-PCR of the TCR CDR3 relied on the HTBI primer set. TCRdb re-called the multiplex PCR reads through MiXCR, storing one row per CDR3 protein. Altogether hundreds of thousands of distinct CDR3 sequences are present, about a fifth being singletons, with the ten largest covering around a third. Sequencing input: blood. The receptors were gathered from a man between 25 and 39 years old with Graves' ophthalmopathy.

This clonotype has just a few counts. V is TRBV6-1 and J is TRBJ2-1; D unclear. Germline V gene sequence: CDR1 MNHNS, CDR2 SASEGT. V lost 2 bases, J lost 9 bases, and 5 bases lay in between. CDR3 size: 11 residues. CDR3 in DNA: TGTGCCAGCAGTGAATGGCCTGAGCAGTTCTTC. Translated: CASSEWPEQFF.

Here the CDR3 reads CASSPTTSYEQYF. Here the CDR3 DNA reads TGTGCCAGCAGCCCAACAACCTCCTACGAGCAGTACTTC. This rearrangement joins TRBV2 to TRBJ2-7; D gene unclear. Trimming pared 6 bases from V and 0 bases from J, leaving 9 bases between. The CDR3 covers 13 residues. Germline V gene lookup returns CDR1 SNHLY and CDR2 FYNNEI.

This CDR3 is CASSYSRPRNSPLHF. CDR3 nucleotide sequence: TGTGCCAGCAGTTACTCGAGACCGAGAAATTCACCCCTCCACTTT. The chain joins TRBV6-5 to TRBJ1-6; D is undetermined. Germline V gene data show CDR1 as MNHEY and CDR2 as SVGAGI. This CDR3 contains 15 residues. V lost 0 bases and J 7 bases, leaving 10 bases between the germline ends.

This chain links TRBV5-5 with TRBJ1-3; D is uncertain. V was pared by 3 bases and J by 8 bases, with 15 bases between. This CDR3 has 14 amino acids. Germline values: CDR1 SGHKS, CDR2 YYEKEE (reference sequence). The DNA of the CDR3 is TGTGCCAGCAGCTCCCGAAGCAGCATCGACACCATATATTTT. This sequence encodes CASSSRSSIDTIYF. The full variable domain, completed using reference TRBV5-5 and TRBJ1-3, is DAGVTQSPTHLIKTRGQQVTLRCSPISGHKSVSWYQQVLGQGPQFIFQYYEKEERGRGNFPDRFSARQFPNYSSELNVNALLLGDSALYLCASSSRSSIDTIYFGEGSWLTVV.

The rearrangement links TRBV10-3 to TRBJ2-3, with D uncertain. Trimming shortened V by 4 bases and J by 6 bases, and 5 bases separated the two germline ends. Germline CDR1 and CDR2: ENHRY and SYGVKD. This CDR3 has 11 residues. Here the CDR3 reads CAISGTDTQYF. The DNA of the CDR3 is TGTGCCATCAGTGGGACCGATACGCAGTATTTT.

V and J are TRBV4-2 and TRBJ1-1; 7 positions match TRBD1. Germline V gives CDR1 LGHNA, CDR2 YNFKEQ. The length of the CDR3 is 13 residues. Trimming cost V 3 bases and J 8 bases; bases outside gene matches: 6. The CDR3 sequence is CASSHGRDSEAFF. In DNA form, the CDR3 reads TGTGCCAGCAGCCATGGTCGGGACAGCGAAGCTTTCTTT.

The J gene is TRBJ1-4, the V gene TRBV20-1, with D possibly TRBD1 on 5 matching bases. Germline V lookup: CDR1 DFQATT, CDR2 SNEGSKA (reference sequence). The CDR3 spans 16 residues. The V and J ends lost 3 bases and 0 bases respectively, with 14 bases between them. The CDR3: CSASKGRHATNEKLFF. In DNA form, the CDR3 reads TGCAGTGCTAGTAAGGGACGGCACGCAACTAATGAAAAACTGTTTTTT.

This clonotype has a handful of counts. This chain connects TRBV11-2 to TRBJ2-5, with 14 bases fitting TRBD2. Germline loops: CDR1 SGHAT, CDR2 FQNNGV. CDR3 size: 15 residues. The J segment lost 5 bases and the V segment lost 6 bases, leaving 5 bases of the junction unmatched. The CDR3 DNA sequence: TGTGCCAGCAGTATGGGACTAGCGGGAGATGAGACCCAGTACTTC. Translating gives CASSMGLAGDETQYF.

A few counts support this clonotype. The chain combines TRBV19 with TRBJ2-2; TRBD2 aligns across 12 bases. The trim removed 4 bases at V and 7 bases at J, leaving 10 bases unmatched. Germline V gene sequence: CDR1 LNHDA, CDR2 SQIVND (reference sequence). The CDR3 has 17 residues. The CDR3 reads CASSKQGLAGGIGELFF. As DNA, the CDR3 is TGTGCCAGTAGTAAGCAGGGACTAGCGGGTGGAATCGGGGAGCTGTTTTTT.

The chain has TRBV27 and TRBJ2-2, with TRBD1 matching over 8 bases. CDR1 MNHEY and CDR2 SMNVEV come from the germline V gene (reference sequence). The CDR3 extends over 18 amino acids. Germline trimming cut 2 bases from V and 1 base from J; bases unmatched to any gene: 9. The CDR3 is CASSLVDRGRWNTGELFF. DNA of the CDR3: TGTGCCAGCAGTTTAGTTGACAGGGGAAGGTGGAACACCGGGGAGCTGTTTTTT.

This chain joins TRBV6-4 and TRBJ2-3, with D possibly called TRBD1 or TRBD2 (5 bases each). V lost 8 bases, J lost 6 bases, and 15 bases lay in between. Germline CDR1 MRHNA, CDR2 SNTAGT. The length of the CDR3 is 13 residues. CDR3 sequence reads: CASGPGPHDTQYF. For the CDR3, the DNA is TGTGCCAGCGGGCCGGGACCCCACGATACGCAGTATTTT.

This clonotype was detected only a few times. The chain employs TRBV3-1 and TRBJ2-1; 8 bases agree with TRBD1. CDR3 length equals 15 residues. V trimming: 0 bases; J trimming: 2 bases; junction bases outside the gene matches: 0. Germline V gives CDR1 LGHDT, CDR2 YNNKEL (reference sequence). The CDR3 DNA reads as TGTGCCAGCAGCCAAGAACAGGGGGCCTACAATGAGCAGTTCTTC. It is translated as CASSQEQGAYNEQFF.

This clonotype was recorded at least ten times. The rearrangement joins TRBV7-2 to TRBJ2-3; D unclear. The CDR3 runs 13 residues. CDR1 SGHTA and CDR2 FQGNSA come from the germline V gene. V gave up 5 bases and J gave up 6 bases, with 12 bases separating them. For the CDR3, the DNA is TGTGCCAGCAGCCGAAAGTGGTTGGATACGCAGTATTTT. Residues: CASSRKWLDTQYF.

This clonotype has a handful of counts. V usage is TRBV6-4 and J usage is TRBJ2-1, with 8 bases matching TRBD2. The germline gives CDR1 MRHNA, CDR2 SNTAGT. V lost 5 bases, J lost 2 bases, and 5 bases stayed unmatched. The CDR3 extends over 15 amino acids. The CDR3 loop is CASSHTSGTYNEQFF. Written as DNA, the CDR3 is TGTGCCAGCAGTCATACTAGCGGTACCTACAATGAGCAGTTCTTC.

The J gene is TRBJ2-3, the V gene TRBV19; D is perhaps TRBD2 (5 bases). Between the trimmed V and J ends, which lost 6 bases and 6 bases, there was a span of 13 bases. The CDR3 loop spans 13 amino acids. Germline-derived CDR1 and CDR2 are LNHDA and SQIVND (reference sequence). CDR3 residues: CASRKDLTDTQYF. The CDR3, as DNA: TGTGCCAGTAGAAAGGACTTGACGGATACGCAGTATTTT.

The chain recombines TRBV2 with TRBJ2-7, with 7 bases matching TRBD1. Unmatched junction bases numbered 10, after V lost 9 bases and J lost 2 bases. This CDR3 region has 14 residues. Per germline, CDR1 SNHLY and CDR2 FYNNEI. The CDR3 sequence: CASLTQTGTYEQYF. The CDR3 coding sequence is TGTGCCAGTCTCACCCAGACAGGGACCTACGAGCAGTACTTC.

This clonotype was recorded many times. V is TRBV3-1 and J is TRBJ1-5; no clear D. The germline CDR1 and CDR2 sequences are LGHDT and YNNKEL (reference sequence). The CDR3 consists of 12 residues. Trimming cost V 1 base and J 6 bases, with 4 bases left between them. The CDR3 nucleotides read TGTGCCAGCAGCCAAGCTAGTCAGCCCCAGCATTTT. Its translation is CASSQASQPQHF.

The V gene is TRBV24-1, the J gene TRBJ1-3, with TRBD1 as a possible D gene (5 bases). This CDR3 is built from 16 residues. Per germline, CDR1 KGHDR and CDR2 SFDVKD. V shed 3 bases and J shed 0 bases, with 11 bases lying between them. The CDR3 reads CATSDKGLPSGNTIYF. The CDR3 nucleotides are TGTGCCACCAGTGATAAGGGGTTACCCTCTGGAAACACCATATATTTT.

Many counts were recorded for this clonotype. The genes are TRBV28 and TRBJ2-7, with 7 bases fitting TRBD2. Unmatched junction bases numbered 6, after V lost 3 bases and J lost 1 base. CDR1 is MDHEN and CDR2 is SYDVKM in the germline V gene. The CDR3 loop spans 15 amino acids. CDR3 loop: CASSFTRDYSYEQYF. CDR3 sequence (DNA): TGTGCCAGCAGTTTTACTCGGGACTATTCCTACGAGCAGTACTTC.

The V call is TRBV20-1, the J call TRBJ2-7; 10 nucleotides line up with TRBD2. J lost 4 bases, V lost 6 bases, and 15 bases had no gene match. This CDR3 comprises 16 residues. Per germline, CDR1 DFQATT and CDR2 SNEGSKA (reference sequence). CDR3 bases: TGCAGTGCGGCTCAACTGATGGGACTAGCGTCTTACGAGCAGTACTTC. Its translation is CSAAQLMGLASYEQYF.

This CDR3 reads CATSRDRGTGKYEQYF. The CDR3 region has the DNA TGTGCCACCAGCAGAGATCGGGGGACAGGGAAGTACGAGCAGTACTTC. The chain has TRBV15 and TRBJ2-7; 9 bases line up with TRBD1. Per germline, CDR1 LNHNV and CDR2 YYDKDF (reference sequence). With V trimmed by 0 bases and J by 4 bases, 7 bases remained unmatched. The CDR3 loop spans 16 amino acids. The entire variable domain, with the rest obtained from reference TRBV15 and TRBJ2-7, is as follows: DAMVIQNPRYQVTQFGKPVTLSCSQTLNHNVMYWYQQKSSQAPKLLFHYYDKDFNNEADTPDNFQSRRPNTSFCFLDIRSPGLGDTAMYLCATSRDRGTGKYEQYFGPGTRLTVT.

The rearrangement links TRBV27 to TRBJ2-7; 7 nucleotides match TRBD1. The germline V gene encodes CDR1 MNHEY and CDR2 SMNVEV (reference sequence). This CDR3 contains 18 residues. V dropped 2 bases and J dropped 4; count of bases not matched to a gene: 17. CDR3 bases: TGTGCCAGCAGTTTAACCCCTCCCTTACGACAGGGTTGGTACGAGCAGTACTTC. Residues: CASSLTPPLRQGWYEQYF.

This clonotype was seen only a few times. The chain carries TRBV13 and TRBJ1-1; D is possibly TRBD1 (5 bases). From germline, CDR1 is PRHDT and CDR2 FYEKMQ (reference sequence). The CDR3 sequence is 14 residues long. V was trimmed by 0 bases and J by 5 bases, leaving 10 bases between them. The CDR3 region is CASSLGRKGTEAFF. The CDR3 bases are TGTGCCAGCAGCTTAGGCCGGAAGGGGACTGAAGCTTTCTTT.

This clonotype was recorded many times. The rearrangement joins TRBV7-8 to TRBJ2-1; 9 nucleotides line up with TRBD2. Losses at the gene ends were 2 bases for V and 6 bases for J; bases not matched to a gene: 11. In germline, CDR1 is SGHVS, CDR2 FQNEAQ. This CDR3 has 17 residues. In DNA form, the CDR3 reads TGTGCCAGCAGCTTAACGCATAGCGGGAGACGAGGCAATGAGCAGTTCTTC. It translates to CASSLTHSGRRGNEQFF.

This clonotype was counted a few times. The rearrangement joins TRBV7-3 to TRBJ2-2, with no clear D. Germline V gene lookup returns CDR1 SGHTA and CDR2 FQGTGA. This CDR3 region has 13 residues. V was pared by 2 bases and J by 6 bases, with 7 bases between. Here the CDR3 DNA reads TGTGCCAGCAGCTTAGACCCCGCCGGGGAGCTGTTTTTT. This encodes CASSLDPAGELFF.

This clonotype was counted ten times or more. The V gene is TRBV5-6, the J gene TRBJ2-3; 8 bases align to TRBD2. Germline V gene sequence: CDR1 SGHDT, CDR2 YYEEEE. V shed 4 bases and J 3 bases; nucleotides not matched to a gene: 10. The CDR3 is 16 amino acids. In DNA, the CDR3 is TGTGCCAGCAGCCGCCCGGGCGGGAGGACAACAGATACGCAGTATTTT. This sequence encodes CASSRPGGRTTDTQYF.